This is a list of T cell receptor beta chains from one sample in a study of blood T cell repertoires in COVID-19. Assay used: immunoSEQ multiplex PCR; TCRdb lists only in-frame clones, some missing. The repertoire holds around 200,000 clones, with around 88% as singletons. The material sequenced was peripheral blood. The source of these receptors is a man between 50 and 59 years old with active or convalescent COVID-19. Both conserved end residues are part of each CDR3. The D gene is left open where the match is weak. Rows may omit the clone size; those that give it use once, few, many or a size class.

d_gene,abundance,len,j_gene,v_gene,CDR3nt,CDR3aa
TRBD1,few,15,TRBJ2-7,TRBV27,TGTGCCAGCAGTCTAACCTTGACAGGGGGCTACGAGCAGTACTTC,CASSLTLTGGYEQYF
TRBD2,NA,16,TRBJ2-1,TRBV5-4,TGTGCCAGCAGCCCCGGGGGGGGATCCTCCTACAATGAGCAGTTCTTC,CASSPGGGSSYNEQFF
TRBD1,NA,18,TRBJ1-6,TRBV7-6,TGTGCCAGCAGCCGCGACCCAGGGGGCTGGTCCTATAATTCACCCCTCCACTTT,CASSRDPGGWSYNSPLHF
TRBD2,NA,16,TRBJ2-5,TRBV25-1,TGTGCCAGCAGACCTCCCGGGGGGGTTGGCCAAGAGACCCAGTACTTC,CASRPPGGVGQETQYF
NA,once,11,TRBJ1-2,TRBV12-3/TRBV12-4,TGTGCCAGCAGCACTAGATCTGGCTACACCTTC,CASSTRSGYTF
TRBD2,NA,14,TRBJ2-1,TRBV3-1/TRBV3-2,TGTGCCAGCAGCCAGGTGGGAGGGGCCGATGAGCAGTTCTTC,CASSQVGGADEQFF
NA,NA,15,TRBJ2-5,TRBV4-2,TGTGCCAGCAGTGGGGGGACCCAGGGGGAAGAGACCCAGTACTTC,CASSGGTQGEETQYF
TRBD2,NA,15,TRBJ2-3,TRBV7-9,TGTGCCAGCAGCCCGTTGGGAGGGGAGGAAGGTACGCAGTATTTT,CASSPLGGEEGTQYF
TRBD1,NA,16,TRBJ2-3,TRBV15,TGTGCCACCAGCAGATCGGGGACAGGGGGCACAAATACGCAGTATTTT,CATSRSGTGGTNTQYF
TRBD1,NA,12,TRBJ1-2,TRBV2,TGTGCCAATCCGGGACAGGGGTATGGCTACACCTTC,CANPGQGYGYTF
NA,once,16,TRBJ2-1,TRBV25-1,TGTGCCAGCAGTGCCATCCCCGTTAACTACTACAATGAGCAGTTCTTC,CASSAIPVNYYNEQFF
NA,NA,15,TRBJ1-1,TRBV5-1,TGCGCCAGCAGCCCCCTCCGCAGGGGGAACACTGAAGCTTTCTTT,CASSPLRRGNTEAFF
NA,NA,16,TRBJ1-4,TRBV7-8,TGTGCCAGCAGCTTAGTTCCCCCTAGGGGTGATGAAAAACTGTTTTTT,CASSLVPPRGDEKLFF
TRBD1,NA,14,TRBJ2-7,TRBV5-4,TGTGCCAGCAGCTTGGCCCAGGGGGCTATCGAGCAGTACTTC,CASSLAQGAIEQYF
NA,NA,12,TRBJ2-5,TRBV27,TGTGCCAGCAGAAAGAGTGAGGAGACCCAGTACTTC,CASRKSEETQYF
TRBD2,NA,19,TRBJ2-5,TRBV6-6,TGTGCCAGCAGCTCTAGCATGGTGGGAGCGGGAATCAGCCAAGAGACCCAGTACTTC,CASSSSMVGAGISQETQYF